This T cell receptor (beta chain) is from a study of cytomegalovirus exposure and HLA in healthy donors. Study at large: Samples from HLA-typed donors yielded about 85 million unique TCRs in an early data release.

V lost 3 bases and J lost 2, with 7 bases in between. From germline, CDR1 is LNHDA and CDR2 SQIVND (reference sequence). The CDR3 runs to 13 residues. The PCR employed 60 Vbeta primers together with 13 Jbeta primers. This table comes from immunoSEQ multiplex PCR, and its TCRdb copy is limited to in-frame clones, with some not included. This table has approximately 110,000 clones, 77% appearing once. Overall study results and limits: Reported results showed that the classifier diagnosed cytomegalovirus status with high specificity and sensitivity. Donors belonging to an Asian-associated ancestry cluster reportedly showed fewer N-insertions in productive TCRs than the 666-donor mean, according to what a later analysis found.

A remark on this clone: The antigen remains undetermined.

The origin of this receptor is a woman in her thirties or forties in good health and CMV-seropositive. The sequenced sample was PBMCs. The chain joins TRBV19 to TRBJ1-1, with unresolved D. DNA for the CDR3: TGTGCCAGTAGTATCGGTCCTAACACTGAAGCTTTCTTT. It codes for CASSIGPNTEAFF. Full variable domain (remainder filled in from reference TRBV19 and TRBJ1-1): DGGITQSPKYLFRKEGQNVTLSCEQNLNHDAMYWYRQDPGQGLRLIYYSQIVNDFQKGDIAEGYSVSREKKESFPLTVTSAQKNPTAFYLCASSIGPNTEAFFGQGTRLTVV.